This TCR beta chain was recovered during a study of blood T cell repertoires in COVID-19. The wider study: Researchers got acute and convalescent COVID-19 samples from the United States, Italy and Spain. Sources were T cells, B-cell-depleted T cells, or PBMCs; the material itself was cDNA or gDNA.

Sequencing used immunoSEQ multiplex PCR; TCRdb keeps in-frame clones, though not all of them. Of approximately 350,000 clones detected, about 88% appear once; the ten largest clones hold about 7%. Seattle patients were enrolled during active infection and followed longitudinally. Germline lookup yields CDR1 LGHNA and CDR2 YSLEER. The V gene lost 4 bases and the J gene lost 6 bases, with 12 bases spanning the gap. The CDR3 extends over 13 amino acids. The sequencing input was peripheral blood. The rearrangement joins TRBV4-3 to TRBJ1-2; a weak D match, TRBD1 (5 bases). The sequence was collected from a woman in her 70s with COVID-19, enrolled during active disease. DNA of the CDR3: TGCGCCAGCAGCCGAAACAGGCAGGATGGCTACACCTTC. This codes for CASSRNRQDGYTF.